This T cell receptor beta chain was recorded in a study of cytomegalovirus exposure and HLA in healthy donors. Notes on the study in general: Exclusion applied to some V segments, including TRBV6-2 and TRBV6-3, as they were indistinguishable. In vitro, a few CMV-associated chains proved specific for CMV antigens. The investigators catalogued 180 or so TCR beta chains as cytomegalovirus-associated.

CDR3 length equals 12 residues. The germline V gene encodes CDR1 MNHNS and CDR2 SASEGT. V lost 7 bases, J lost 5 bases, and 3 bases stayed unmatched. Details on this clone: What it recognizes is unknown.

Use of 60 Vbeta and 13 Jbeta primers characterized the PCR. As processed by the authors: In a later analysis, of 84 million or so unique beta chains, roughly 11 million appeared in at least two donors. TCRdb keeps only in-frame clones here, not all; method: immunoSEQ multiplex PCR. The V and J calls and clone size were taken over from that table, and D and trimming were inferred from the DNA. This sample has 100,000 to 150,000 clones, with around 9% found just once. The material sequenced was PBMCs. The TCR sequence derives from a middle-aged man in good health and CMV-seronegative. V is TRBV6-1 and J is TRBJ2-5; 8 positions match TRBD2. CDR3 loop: CASIRGGETQYF. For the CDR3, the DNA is TGTGCCAGCATCCGGGGGGGGGAGACCCAGTACTTC.